The 26 T cell receptor beta chains given below trace back to one sample, sequenced in a study of CD8 T cells in ankylosing spondylitis (dated by TCRdb to 2016 to 2017). Libraries were built with 5' RACE. This sample was sequenced with an Illumina HiSeq 2500. TCRdb cleaned the public reads at Q25 with fastp, built clones with MiXCR and kept in-frame beta chains. A single entry per CDR3 protein holds the most common genes and DNA from its merged rows. The sample profile shows some 130,000 distinct CDR3 sequences; approximately 10% of them were found once. Of the sample, around 4.1% falls within the top ten clones. The sample consisted of blood, either unsorted or a sorted T cell fraction (not recorded which). The receptors originated from a female donor with ankylosing spondylitis or in good health (not recorded which).

Notes on this clonotype: A clone one base away is much larger, so this may be a read error. The chain combines TRBV5-6 with TRBJ1-2; no reliable D call. Germline loops: CDR1 SGHDT, CDR2 YYEEEE. The CDR3 length is 13 residues. The CDR3 is CAGSYEIDYGYTF. DNA of the CDR3: TGTGCCGGCAGCTACGAAATCGACTATGGCTACACCTTC.

This clonotype was found many times. The rearrangement links TRBV20-1 to TRBJ2-2; TRBD1 aligns across 8 bases. J lost 4 bases, V lost 3 bases, and 7 bases had no gene match. The CDR3 contains 15 residues. CDR1 and CDR2 (germline): DFQATT, SNEGSKA (reference sequence). CDR3 sequence: CSARPGQVPTGELFF. CDR3 DNA sequence: TGCAGTGCTAGGCCGGGACAGGTTCCCACCGGGGAGCTGTTTTTT.

V usage is TRBV7-8 and J usage is TRBJ2-5; D not certain. V lost 1 base to trimming and J lost 5 bases, with 8 bases between them. The germline gives CDR1 SGHVS, CDR2 FQNEAQ. The length of the CDR3 is 13 residues. CDR3 DNA: TGTGCCAGCAGCTTAGTGATAAAGGAGACCCAGTACTTC. Amino acids: CASSLVIKETQYF.

This clonotype was observed a few times. V gene TRBV18 combines with J gene TRBJ1-5; 9 nucleotides align to TRBD1. Per the germline V gene, CDR1 is KGHSH and CDR2 is LQKENI. The V segment lost 3 bases and the J segment 4 bases; nucleotides outside the gene matches: 7. The CDR3 contains 16 residues. CDR3 sequence reads: CASSPGQGMENQPQHF. The DNA of the CDR3 is TGTGCCAGCTCACCCGGACAGGGGATGGAGAATCAGCCCCAGCATTTT.

V and J are TRBV3-1 and TRBJ2-6; D ambiguous. The CDR3 is made up of 14 amino acids. Trimming shortened V by 2 bases and J by 0 bases, and 2 bases separated the two germline ends. Germline V lookup: CDR1 LGHDT, CDR2 YNNKEL (reference sequence). The CDR3 loop is CASSQSSGANVLTF. CDR3 bases: TGTGCCAGCAGCCAAAGCTCTGGGGCCAACGTCCTGACTTTC.

The V call is TRBV14, the J call TRBJ1-2, with D maybe TRBD1 (5 bases). Germline V gene data show CDR1 as SGHDN and CDR2 as FVKESK. V was clipped by 4 bases and J by 6 bases, with 12 bases between them. The CDR3 totals 13 residues. In DNA form, the CDR3 reads TGTGCCAGCAGCCCCCGTGGGGGGGATGGCTACACCTTC. It is translated as CASSPRGGDGYTF.

In this sample, this clonotype turned up many times. This chain joins TRBV5-1 and TRBJ2-1; 11 bases are shared with TRBD2. The CDR3 extends over 17 amino acids. V was clipped by 0 bases and J by 0 bases; unmatched bases: 2. Looked up from germline, CDR1 is SGHRS and CDR2 is YFSETQ. The CDR3 reads CASSLGTSGFSYNEQFF. As DNA, the CDR3 is TGCGCCAGCAGCTTGGGGACTAGCGGGTTCTCCTACAATGAGCAGTTCTTC.

This clonotype was seen more than once but under ten times. This chain connects TRBV6-2 or TRBV6-3 to TRBJ1-4; 10 bases match TRBD1. After removal of 7 bases from V and 3 bases from J, the junction contained 5 bases not matched to a gene. The germline V gene encodes CDR1 MNHEY and CDR2 SVGEGT. This CDR3 spans 15 amino acids. The CDR3 loop is CASTRQGAANEKLFF. The CDR3 DNA reads as TGTGCCAGCACCAGACAGGGGGCGGCTAATGAAAAACTGTTTTTT.

Many counts were recorded for this clonotype. The chain is built from TRBV20-1 and TRBJ2-1; D is ambiguous. This CDR3 has 11 amino acids. The germline gives CDR1 DFQATT, CDR2 SNEGSKA (reference sequence). V dropped 5 bases and J dropped 4 bases, with 6 bases sitting between them. The CDR3 loop is CSAGPYNEQFF. The CDR3 nucleotides read TGCAGTGCTGGGCCTTACAATGAGCAGTTCTTC.

This clonotype was seen ten or more times. J is TRBJ2-2 and V is TRBV12-3 or TRBV12-4; 11 bases are shared with TRBD2. Unmatched junction bases numbered 9, after V lost 6 bases and J lost 9 bases. The CDR3 covers 15 residues. CDR3 protein: CASRSLAGAPRELFF. The CDR3 DNA sequence: TGTGCCAGCAGGTCACTAGCGGGAGCGCCAAGGGAGCTGTTTTTT.

This clonotype appeared many times. This sequence joins TRBV5-1 and TRBJ2-1; 11 bases agree with TRBD2. The V gene end was trimmed by 4 bases and the J gene end by 3 bases; junction bases not matched to a gene: 3. The CDR3 sequence is 15 residues long. Germline CDR1 reads SGHRS; CDR2 reads YFSETQ. The CDR3 spells CASSATSGSYNEQFF. The CDR3, as DNA: TGCGCCAGCAGCGCCACTAGCGGGAGCTACAATGAGCAGTTCTTC.

This clonotype has a count of ten or more. The chain employs TRBV5-1 and TRBJ1-1; maybe TRBD1 (6 bases). The ends were cut back, 6 bases at V and 4 bases at J, with 16 bases in the middle. The CDR3 totals 14 residues. Germline CDR1 and CDR2: SGHRS and YFSETQ. The CDR3 loop is CASTPWGRGTEAFF. Here the CDR3 DNA reads TGCGCCAGCACCCCTTGGGGCAGGGGCACTGAAGCTTTCTTT.

This clonotype was found many times. The chain couples TRBV28 to TRBJ2-3, with D maybe TRBD2 (6 bases). Germline CDR1 MDHEN, CDR2 SYDVKM. Trimming stripped 2 bases from V and 2 bases from J, with 14 bases between. The CDR3 covers 16 residues. In DNA, the CDR3 is TGTGCCAGCAGTTTAATTGAGACTAGGCCCACAGATACGCAGTATTTT. This codes for CASSLIETRPTDTQYF.

This clonotype was seen a few times. In DNA form, the CDR3 reads TGTGCCAGCAGCTTAGCGCGGGCAGGGTCCCTCTACGAGCAGTACTTC. Amino acid sequence: CASSLARAGSLYEQYF. The chain uses TRBV11-1 and TRBJ2-7; D tentatively reads TRBD1 or TRBD2 (5 bases each). The CDR3 runs 16 residues. Germline V CDR1 and CDR2: SGHAT, FQDESV (reference sequence). The germline V and J ends were trimmed by 0 bases and 3 bases, with 15 bases remaining between them.

This clonotype showed up many times. V is TRBV12-3 or TRBV12-4 and J is TRBJ2-3; D unresolved. Deletions cut 8 bases from V and 5 bases from J, with 11 bases between. This CDR3 has 12 residues. In DNA, the CDR3 is TGTGCCAGCGGGATGCACAGAGATACGCAGTATTTT. Encoded protein: CASGMHRDTQYF.

This clonotype was found many times. This chain joins TRBV7-9 and TRBJ2-7; no firm D call. Germline CDR1 reads SEHNR; CDR2 reads FQNEAQ (reference sequence). V was pared by 2 bases and J by 3 bases, with 8 bases between. The CDR3 length is 13 residues. The CDR3 here is CASSLMAGYEQYF. CDR3 DNA: TGTGCCAGCAGCTTAATGGCAGGCTACGAGCAGTACTTC.

The genes are TRBV5-1 and TRBJ2-5, with a weak D call TRBD2 (6 bases). The V gene's germline CDR1 is SGHRS and CDR2 YFSETQ. The ends were cut back, 1 base at V and 2 bases at J, with 12 bases in the middle. The CDR3 is made up of 15 amino acids. The CDR3 loop reads CASSLSGAGQETQYF. The CDR3 nucleotides read TGCGCCAGCAGCTTGTCAGGAGCGGGTCAAGAGACCCAGTACTTC.

This clonotype was counted between two and nine times. This chain connects TRBV19 to TRBJ2-7; D remains ambiguous. The germline CDR1 and CDR2 sequences are LNHDA and SQIVND (reference sequence). The CDR3 is 14 amino acids. The germline V and J ends were trimmed by 1 base and 6 bases, with 13 bases remaining between them. As DNA, the CDR3 is TGTGCCAGTAGTATAGGAGGTACTGGGGTCGAGCAGTACTTC. This sequence encodes CASSIGGTGVEQYF.

About this clonotype itself: Germline is not matched at one junction end, which may reflect a read error. The chain is built from TRBV12-3 or TRBV12-4 and TRBJ1-5; D call uncertain. The CDR3 is 12 residues long. The CDR3 sequence: CAGSSGSWPQHF. Written as DNA, the CDR3 is TGTGCCGGCAGTTCTGGGTCTTGGCCCCAGCATTTT.

This clonotype was seen many times. The V call is TRBV15, the J call TRBJ2-1; 9 bases match TRBD1. Looked up from germline, CDR1 is LNHNV and CDR2 is YYDKDF (reference sequence). The CDR3 length is 15 residues. The J segment lost 7 bases and the V segment lost 3 bases, leaving 7 bases of the junction unmatched. The CDR3 nucleotides are TGTGCCACCAGCAGCGGGACAGGGAAAGAGAATGAGCAGTTCTTC. It codes for CATSSGTGKENEQFF.

On this clonotype itself: Given a much more abundant clone one base away, this may be a read error. This sequence joins TRBV7-8 and TRBJ2-2, with D perhaps matching TRBD1 or TRBD2 (5 bases each). The CDR3 is 14 amino acids. Germline CDR1 and CDR2: SGHVS and FQNEAQ. Here the CDR3 reads CTSSGRVGTGELFF. The DNA for the CDR3 is TGTACCAGCAGCGGCAGGGTTGGGACCGGGGAGCTGTTTTTT.

The table lists this clonotype with many counts. V and J are TRBV6-2 or TRBV6-3 and TRBJ1-1, with a tentative D call TRBD1 (6 bases). Trimming removed 10 bases at V and 4 bases at J, with 13 bases between. CDR1 is MNHEY, CDR2 SVGEGT, per germline. The length of the CDR3 is 12 residues. This CDR3 is CATQEGGTEAFF. The DNA of the CDR3 is TGTGCCACTCAAGAGGGGGGCACTGAAGCTTTCTTT.

This clonotype was seen ten or more times. The chain has TRBV18 and TRBJ1-6; the D is unclear. Trimming took off 2 bases at V and 6 bases at J, with 11 bases between the two ends. Germline CDR1 reads KGHSH; CDR2 reads LQKENI. The CDR3 runs to 15 residues. The CDR3 region has the DNA TGTGCCAGCTCACCAATGGCCCAACGTAATTCACCCCTCCACTTT. Encoded protein: CASSPMAQRNSPLHF.

This clonotype occurred once. Since a much larger clone is just one base distant, this may be a read error. The chain combines TRBV7-2 with TRBJ1-2, with D unclear. This CDR3 spans 12 amino acids. Germline assignment: CDR1 SGHTA and CDR2 FQGNSA. Here the CDR3 DNA reads TGTGCCGGCAGCTTAGGACGCGATGGCTACACCTTC. Residues: CAGSLGRDGYTF.

At least ten counts were recorded for this clonotype. The J gene is TRBJ2-1, the V gene TRBV4-1, with a possible D match to TRBD1 (5 bases). CDR1 is MGHRA and CDR2 is YSYEKL in the germline V gene. This CDR3 region has 14 residues. V lost 1 base to trimming and J lost 6 bases, with 10 bases between them. CDR3 nucleotides: TGCGCCAGCAGCCAAGGGGGCTCCGGCAATGAGCAGTTCTTC. Protein product: CASSQGGSGNEQFF.

This clonotype was seen at least ten times. The chain carries TRBV4-1 and TRBJ2-1; 7 nucleotides line up with TRBD1. V shed 2 bases, J shed 8 bases, and the junction held 6 bases outside the gene matches. The CDR3 consists of 14 residues. The V gene's germline CDR1 is MGHRA and CDR2 YSYEKL. Here the CDR3 DNA reads TGCGCCAGCAGCCAACCGACAGGGATCGATGAGCAGTTCTTC. Protein: CASSQPTGIDEQFF.